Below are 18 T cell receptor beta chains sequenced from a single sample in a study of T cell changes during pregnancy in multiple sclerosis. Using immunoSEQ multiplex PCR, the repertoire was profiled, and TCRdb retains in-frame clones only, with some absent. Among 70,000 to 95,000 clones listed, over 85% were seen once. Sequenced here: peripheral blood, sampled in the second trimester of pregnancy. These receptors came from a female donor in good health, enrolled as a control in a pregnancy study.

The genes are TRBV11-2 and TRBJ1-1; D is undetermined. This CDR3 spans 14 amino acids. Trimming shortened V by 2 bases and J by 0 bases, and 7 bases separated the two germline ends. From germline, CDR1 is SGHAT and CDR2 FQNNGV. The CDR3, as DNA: TGTGCCAGCAGCTTATGGGGAGTGAACACTGAAGCTTTCTTT. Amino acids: CASSLWGVNTEAFF.

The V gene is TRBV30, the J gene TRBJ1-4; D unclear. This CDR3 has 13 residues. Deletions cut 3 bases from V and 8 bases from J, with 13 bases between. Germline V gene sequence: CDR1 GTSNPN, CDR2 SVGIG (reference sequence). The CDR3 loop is CAWSAFHREKLFF. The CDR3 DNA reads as TGTGCCTGGAGCGCCTTCCATCGGGAAAAACTGTTTTTT.

CDR3 coding DNA: TGTGCCAGCAGCGTAGGACTAGCGGGGGGGCGGGAGCAGTTCTTC. This translates into CASSVGLAGGREQFF. The genes are TRBV9 and TRBJ2-1; the match to TRBD2 covers 14 bases. J lost 10 bases, V lost 0 bases, and 3 bases had no gene match. Germline CDR1 SGDLS, CDR2 YYNGEE. There are 15 residues in the CDR3.

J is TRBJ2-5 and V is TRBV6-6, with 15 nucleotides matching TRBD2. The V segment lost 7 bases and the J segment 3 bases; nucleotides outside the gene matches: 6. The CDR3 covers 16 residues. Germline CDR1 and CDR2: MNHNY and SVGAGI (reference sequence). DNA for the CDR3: TGTGCCAGCACCCCCGGACTAGCGGGGGGGAAAGAGACCCAGTACTTC. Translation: CASTPGLAGGKETQYF.

The CDR3 DNA is TGTGCCAGCAGTGAAGAGGGGACAGTCTATGGCTACACCTTC. Translation gives CASSEEGTVYGYTF. This chain joins TRBV6-1 and TRBJ1-2; 7 nucleotides line up with TRBD1. The CDR3 is 14 amino acids. V lost 1 base to trimming and J lost 4 bases; unmatched junction nucleotides: 3. Looked up from germline, CDR1 is MNHNS and CDR2 is SASEGT.

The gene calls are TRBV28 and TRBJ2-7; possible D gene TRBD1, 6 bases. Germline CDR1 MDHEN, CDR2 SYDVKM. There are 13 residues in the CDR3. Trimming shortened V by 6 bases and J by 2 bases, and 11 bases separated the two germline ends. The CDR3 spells CASSGTPAYEQYF. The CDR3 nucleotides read TGTGCCAGCAGCGGGACACCAGCCTACGAGCAGTACTTC.

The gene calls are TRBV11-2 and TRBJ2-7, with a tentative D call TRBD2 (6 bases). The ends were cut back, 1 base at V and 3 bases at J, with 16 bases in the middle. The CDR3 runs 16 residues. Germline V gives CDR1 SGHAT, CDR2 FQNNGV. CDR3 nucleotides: TGTGCCAGCAGCTTAGGCCCCGGGAGATCTGACTACGAGCAGTACTTC. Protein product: CASSLGPGRSDYEQYF.

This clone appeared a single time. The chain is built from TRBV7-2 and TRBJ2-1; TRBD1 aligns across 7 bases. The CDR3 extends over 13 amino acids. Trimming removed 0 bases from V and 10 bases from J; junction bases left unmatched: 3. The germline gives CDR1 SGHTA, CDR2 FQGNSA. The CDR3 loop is CASSLADRIEQFF. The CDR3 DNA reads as TGTGCCAGCAGCTTAGCGGACAGGATCGAGCAGTTCTTC.

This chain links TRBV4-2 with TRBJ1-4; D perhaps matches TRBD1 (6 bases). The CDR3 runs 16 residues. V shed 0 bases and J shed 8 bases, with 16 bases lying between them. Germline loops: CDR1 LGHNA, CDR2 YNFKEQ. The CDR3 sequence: CASSQDGPVRGEKLFF. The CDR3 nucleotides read TGTGCCAGCAGCCAAGACGGGCCGGTCAGGGGCGAAAAACTGTTTTTT.

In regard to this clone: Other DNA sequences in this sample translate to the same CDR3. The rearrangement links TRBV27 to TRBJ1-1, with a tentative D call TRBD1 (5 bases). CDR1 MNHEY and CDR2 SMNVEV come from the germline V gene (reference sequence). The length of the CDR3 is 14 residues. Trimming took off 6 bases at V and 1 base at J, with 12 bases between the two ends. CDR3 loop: CASRPQGSNTEAFF. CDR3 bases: TGTGCCAGCAGACCTCAGGGCTCGAACACTGAAGCTTTCTTT.

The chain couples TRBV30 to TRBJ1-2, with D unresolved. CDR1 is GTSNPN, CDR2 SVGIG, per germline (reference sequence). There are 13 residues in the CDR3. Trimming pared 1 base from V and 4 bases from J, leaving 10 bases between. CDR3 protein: CAWSGRDFYGYTF. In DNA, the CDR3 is TGTGCCTGGAGTGGCCGGGATTTCTATGGCTACACCTTC.

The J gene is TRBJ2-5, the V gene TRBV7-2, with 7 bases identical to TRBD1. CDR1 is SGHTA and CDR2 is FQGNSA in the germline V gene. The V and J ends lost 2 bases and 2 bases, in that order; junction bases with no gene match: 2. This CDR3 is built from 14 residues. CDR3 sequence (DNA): TGTGCCAGCAGCTTAAACAGGGGACAAGAGACCCAGTACTTC. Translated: CASSLNRGQETQYF.

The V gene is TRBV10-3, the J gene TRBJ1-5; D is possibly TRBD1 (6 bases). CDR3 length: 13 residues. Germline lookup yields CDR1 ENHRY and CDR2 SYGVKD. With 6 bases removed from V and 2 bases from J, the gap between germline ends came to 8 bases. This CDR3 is CAISRQGNQPQHF. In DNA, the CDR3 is TGTGCCATCAGCCGACAGGGCAATCAGCCCCAGCATTTT.

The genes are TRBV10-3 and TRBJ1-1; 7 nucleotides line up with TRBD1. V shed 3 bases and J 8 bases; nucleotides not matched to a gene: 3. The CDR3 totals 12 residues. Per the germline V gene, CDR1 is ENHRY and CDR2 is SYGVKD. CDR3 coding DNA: TGTGCCATCAGTGACTCGGGACAGGAAGCTTTCTTT. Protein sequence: CAISDSGQEAFF.

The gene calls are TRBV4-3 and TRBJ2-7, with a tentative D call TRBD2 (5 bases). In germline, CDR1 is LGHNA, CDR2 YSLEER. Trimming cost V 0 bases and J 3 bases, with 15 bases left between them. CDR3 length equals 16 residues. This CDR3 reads CASSQDPLGEIYEQYF. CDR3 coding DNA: TGCGCCAGCAGCCAAGACCCGCTCGGGGAGATCTACGAGCAGTACTTC.

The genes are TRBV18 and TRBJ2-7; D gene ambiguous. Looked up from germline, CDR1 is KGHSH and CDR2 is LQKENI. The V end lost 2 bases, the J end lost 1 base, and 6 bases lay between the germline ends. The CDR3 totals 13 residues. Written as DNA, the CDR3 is TGTGCCAGCTCACCAGCCTATTCCTACGAGCAGTACTTC. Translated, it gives CASSPAYSYEQYF.

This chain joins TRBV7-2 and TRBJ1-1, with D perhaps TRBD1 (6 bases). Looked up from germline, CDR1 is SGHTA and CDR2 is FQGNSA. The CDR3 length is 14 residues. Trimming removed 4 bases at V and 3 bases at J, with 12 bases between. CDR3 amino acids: CASSSRGGYTEAFF. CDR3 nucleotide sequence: TGTGCCAGCAGCTCTAGGGGGGGATACACTGAAGCTTTCTTT. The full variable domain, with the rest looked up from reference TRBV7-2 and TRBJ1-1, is GAGVSQSPSNKVTEKGKDVELRCDPISGHTALYWYRQSLGQGLEFLIYFQGNSAPDKSGLPSDRFSAERTGGSVSTLTIQRTQQEDSAVYLCASSSRGGYTEAFFGQGTRLTVV.

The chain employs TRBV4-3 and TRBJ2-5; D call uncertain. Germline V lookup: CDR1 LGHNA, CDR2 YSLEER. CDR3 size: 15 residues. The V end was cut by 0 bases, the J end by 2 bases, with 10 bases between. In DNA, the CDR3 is TGCGCCAGCAGCCAAGATCGTAGAGGACAAGAGACCCAGTACTTC. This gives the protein CASSQDRRGQETQYF.